These 7 T cell receptor beta chains share one sample of origin, sequenced in a study of T cells after yellow fever vaccination. From the 5' RACE reads, TCRdb called clonotypes with MiXCR, one entry per CDR3 protein. The sample shows hundreds of thousands of distinct CDR3 sequences, about 4% of them seen only once. The sample in question was PBMCs, obtained 5 days after the yellow fever booster vaccination. These receptors all stem from a man aged 18 to 29 who received the YFV17D yellow fever vaccine.

This clonotype came up many times. The chain has TRBV5-5 and TRBJ1-3; no definite D call. This CDR3 is 14 amino acids long. Between the trimmed V and J ends, which lost 2 bases and 0 bases, there was a span of 6 bases. Germline loops: CDR1 SGHKS, CDR2 YYEKEE (reference sequence). In nucleotides, the CDR3 is TGTGCCAGCAGCTTTGACATCTCTGGAAACACCATATATTTT. Protein sequence: CASSFDISGNTIYF.

Many counts were recorded for this clonotype. The rearrangement links TRBV6-2 or TRBV6-3 to TRBJ2-7; D is tentatively TRBD1 or TRBD2 (6 bases each). The CDR3 loop spans 14 amino acids. Trimming removed 6 bases at V and 0 bases at J, with 12 bases between. Germline V gives CDR1 MNHEY, CDR2 SVGEGT. The CDR3 region has the DNA TGTGCCAGCAGCGGGGGCCGCGACTCCTACGAGCAGTACGTC. It yields the protein CASSGGRDSYEQYV.

In its sample, this clonotype was seen a few times. J is TRBJ2-1 and V is TRBV27; 10 bases agree with TRBD1. The CDR3 consists of 15 residues. V shed 3 bases and J 9 bases; nucleotides not matched to a gene: 8. Germline lookup yields CDR1 MNHEY and CDR2 SMNVEV (reference sequence). CDR3 residues: CASSFPGQGFGEQFF. Here the CDR3 DNA reads TGTGCCAGCAGTTTTCCGGGACAGGGGTTCGGTGAGCAGTTCTTC.

This clonotype has only a few counts. V usage is TRBV7-9 and J usage is TRBJ2-7, with TRBD1 as a possible D gene (6 bases). The CDR3 has 13 residues. Trimming took 4 bases from V and 5 from J, leaving 12 bases between them. CDR1 and CDR2 (germline): SEHNR, FQNEAQ (reference sequence). The CDR3, as DNA: TGTGCCAGCAGCTCACAGGGATTGCACGAGCAGTACTTC. It codes for CASSSQGLHEQYF.

The chain recombines TRBV28 with TRBJ2-3, with 8 bases lining up with TRBD2. CDR3 length equals 16 residues. CDR1 and CDR2 from the germline V gene are MDHEN and SYDVKM. V dropped 5 bases and J dropped 2; count of bases not matched to a gene: 9. The CDR3: CASSPSRAGDTDTQYF. CDR3 coding DNA: TGTGCCAGCAGTCCGTCTCGAGCGGGGGACACAGATACGCAGTATTTT.

The table lists this clonotype with many counts. The DNA of the CDR3 is TGCGCCAGCAGCTTGGTTCCGGGACAGGGCACTGAAGCTTTCTTT. Amino acids: CASSLVPGQGTEAFF. The chain recombines TRBV5-1 with TRBJ1-1; 9 bases fit TRBD1. Germline CDR1 and CDR2: SGHRS and YFSETQ. V was pared by 0 bases and J by 4 bases, with 4 bases of the junction left unmatched. This CDR3 contains 15 residues.

J is TRBJ2-5 and V is TRBV30; 14 bases map to TRBD2. The CDR3 is 17 residues long. Germline assignment: CDR1 GTSNPN and CDR2 SVGIG (reference sequence). Losses at the gene ends were 5 bases for V and 1 base for J; bases not matched to a gene: 9. The CDR3: CAWAPGLAGALQETQYF. The CDR3 DNA follows: TGTGCCTGGGCCCCGGGACTAGCGGGGGCCCTCCAAGAGACCCAGTACTTC.